This entry lists 24 T cell receptor beta chains sequenced from one sample in a study of blood T cells in healthy people across ages. A second PCR, run for 7 to 11 cycles, used a sample-barcoded 5' primer plus a J-beta primer mix. TCRdb passed the 5' RACE reads through MiXCR, listing each CDR3 protein once. The sample has about 680,000 distinct CDR3 sequences, more than 40% seen once. The source material was blood. These receptors were obtained from a woman aged 55-70 years in good health.

V and J are TRBV7-6 and TRBJ2-7, with D unresolved. V was trimmed by 1 base and J by 0 bases, leaving 7 bases between them. Germline V gene data show CDR1 as SGHVS and CDR2 as FNYEAQ. The CDR3 runs 14 residues. CDR3 protein: CASSLEQISYEQYF. The CDR3 region has the DNA TGTGCCAGCAGCTTAGAACAGATCTCCTACGAGCAGTACTTC.

The chain's CDR3 is CASSVEGAGWNEQFF. The CDR3 DNA reads as TGTGCCAGCAGCGTAGAGGGCGCCGGCTGGAATGAGCAGTTCTTC. The chain uses TRBV9 and TRBJ2-1; the D is unclear. Germline CDR1 is SGDLS and CDR2 is YYNGEE. V was cut by 0 bases and J by 7 bases, with 14 bases left in between. The CDR3 runs 15 residues.

With respect to this clonotype: Its ends do not fully match the called genes, so a read error is possible. This sequence joins TRBV7-2 and TRBJ2-7; 7 bases are a match to TRBD1. The CDR3 sequence is 13 residues long. CDR1 SGHTA and CDR2 FQGNSA come from the germline V gene. The CDR3 DNA reads as TGTGCCGGCAGAAGTGACAGGGCCTACGAGCAGTACTTC. Translated: CAGRSDRAYEQYF.

This clonotype has only a few counts. This sequence joins TRBV5-1 and TRBJ2-5; 9 bases agree with TRBD2. CDR3 length: 15 amino acids. Germline CDR1 and CDR2: SGHRS and YFSETQ. With V trimmed by 0 bases and J by 11 bases, 11 bases remained unmatched. CDR3 amino acids: CASSLASGKYNEQYF. The DNA of the CDR3 is TGCGCCAGCAGCTTGGCTAGCGGGAAATACAATGAGCAGTACTTC.

The rearrangement joins TRBV14 to TRBJ2-5; 12 bases align to TRBD2. J lost 4 bases, V lost 2 bases, and 5 bases had no gene match. The germline CDR1 and CDR2 sequences are SGHDN and FVKESK. CDR3 length equals 16 residues. CDR3 nucleotides: TGTGCCAGCAGCCAACGTCAACTAGCGGGAGGAGAGACCCAGTACTTC. Protein: CASSQRQLAGGETQYF.

This clonotype was seen a handful of times. J is TRBJ2-7 and V is TRBV10-3; no clear D. Trimming cost V 10 bases and J 1 base, with 11 bases left between them. The CDR3 is made up of 12 amino acids. Germline V gene lookup returns CDR1 ENHRY and CDR2 SYGVKD. The DNA for the CDR3 is TGTGCCAACCCGGTAGGTTCCTACGAGCAGTACTTC. This gives the protein CANPVGSYEQYF.

The chain uses TRBV5-6 and TRBJ1-1; D ambiguous. The CDR3 is 17 amino acids. V lost 0 bases and J 0 bases, leaving 15 bases between the germline ends. In germline, CDR1 is SGHDT, CDR2 YYEEEE. The CDR3 DNA is TGTGCCAGCAGCTTGGTGAGAGGCCGCCTCATGAACACTGAAGCTTTCTTT. It is translated as CASSLVRGRLMNTEAFF.

The rearrangement links TRBV5-1 to TRBJ2-7; 9 bases fit TRBD2. V lost 1 base to trimming and J lost 1 base; unmatched junction nucleotides: 6. CDR1 is SGHRS and CDR2 is YFSETQ in the germline V gene. This CDR3 has 16 residues. The CDR3 nucleotides are TGCGCCAGCAGCTTGATTTCGGCGGGAGGGTCCTACGAGCAGTACTTC. Translation: CASSLISAGGSYEQYF.

The gene calls are TRBV30 and TRBJ2-2, with D maybe TRBD2 (5 bases). The CDR3 extends over 12 amino acids. The ends were cut back, 4 bases at V and 4 bases at J, with 7 bases in the middle. Germline CDR1 reads GTSNPN; CDR2 reads SVGIG (reference sequence). The CDR3 loop reads CAWNRGTGELFF. The CDR3 DNA sequence: TGTGCCTGGAACCGGGGCACCGGGGAGCTGTTTTTT. The whole variable domain, filled in from reference TRBV30 and TRBJ2-2, reads SQTIHQWPATLVQPVGSPLSLECTVEGTSNPNLYWYRQAAGRGLQLLFYSVGIGQISSEVPQNLSASRPQDRQFILSSKKLLLSDSGFYLCAWNRGTGELFFGEGSRLTVL.

V is TRBV13 and J is TRBJ2-6; D call uncertain. Germline V gene data show CDR1 as PRHDT and CDR2 as FYEKMQ (reference sequence). V lost 8 bases and J lost 0, with 14 bases in between. The CDR3 length is 16 residues. The CDR3 sequence is CASRVFNPSGANVLTF. The CDR3 DNA sequence: TGTGCCAGCCGAGTTTTTAACCCCTCTGGGGCCAACGTCCTGACTTTC.

The chain links TRBV7-2 to TRBJ2-7; D gene uncertain. Germline V gene data show CDR1 as SGHTA and CDR2 as FQGNSA. The length of the CDR3 is 15 residues. The germline V and J ends were trimmed by 8 bases and 1 base, with 18 bases remaining between them. CDR3: CASGRTGDGSYEQYF. The CDR3 coding sequence is TGTGCCAGCGGCCGAACTGGAGACGGATCCTACGAGCAGTACTTC. Looking up the rest from reference TRBV7-2 and TRBJ2-7 gives the full variable domain: GAGVSQSPSNKVTEKGKDVELRCDPISGHTALYWYRQSLGQGLEFLIYFQGNSAPDKSGLPSDRFSAERTGGSVSTLTIQRTQQEDSAVYLCASGRTGDGSYEQYFGPGTRLTVT.

The rearrangement uses TRBV20-1 and TRBJ2-3; D is unresolved. CDR3 length: 14 amino acids. With 6 bases removed from V and 3 bases from J, the gap between germline ends came to 16 bases. Germline V lookup: CDR1 DFQATT, CDR2 SNEGSKA (reference sequence). CDR3 sequence: CSARRTFGTDTQYF. CDR3 in DNA: TGCAGTGCCCGTAGAACCTTCGGGACAGATACGCAGTATTTT.

The genes are TRBV20-1 and TRBJ2-7; 9 nucleotides agree with TRBD1. V shed 6 bases, J shed 2 bases, and the junction held 11 bases outside the gene matches. The CDR3 consists of 15 residues. Germline CDR1 DFQATT, CDR2 SNEGSKA (reference sequence). The CDR3 nucleotides read TGCAGTGCCCACCGCCCGGGACAGGGTCCCTACGAGCAGTACTTC. Protein sequence: CSAHRPGQGPYEQYF.

The sample holds a few counts of this clonotype. The chain is built from TRBV20-1 and TRBJ2-1; TRBD1 aligns across 7 bases. CDR1 is DFQATT, CDR2 SNEGSKA, per germline (reference sequence). J gave up 5 bases and V 3 bases, and 4 bases lay outside the gene matches. There are 13 residues in the CDR3. The CDR3 here is CSASRGYNNEQFF. The CDR3 DNA follows: TGCAGTGCTAGCAGGGGGTATAACAATGAGCAGTTCTTC.

This clonotype has more than one count but fewer than ten. This sequence joins TRBV25-1 and TRBJ2-3, with a tentative D call TRBD2 (5 bases). The germline gives CDR1 MGHDK, CDR2 SYGVNS. V was trimmed by 4 bases and J by 4 bases, leaving 15 bases between them. The CDR3 spans 15 residues. The CDR3: CASSGLAQRSDTQYF. The CDR3 nucleotides are TGTGCCAGCAGTGGGCTAGCACAAAGATCAGATACGCAGTATTTT.

There are a few counts of this clonotype. The rearrangement joins TRBV10-3 to TRBJ2-1; D might be TRBD1 or TRBD2, each matching 5 bases. CDR3 length: 15 amino acids. Germline lookup yields CDR1 ENHRY and CDR2 SYGVKD. V lost 6 bases to trimming and J lost 6 bases, with 18 bases between them. The CDR3 DNA follows: TGTGCCATCAGGTTCACCGGGACCGACCTCAATGAGCAGTTCTTC. This translates into CAIRFTGTDLNEQFF.

Details on this clonotype: A much larger clone is a single base away; this may be a read error. V and J are TRBV2 and TRBJ2-5; TRBD2 is a possible D gene (6 bases). Between the trimmed V and J ends, which lost 2 bases and 11 bases, there was a span of 21 bases. Germline lookup yields CDR1 SNHLY and CDR2 FYNNEI. CDR3 length: 15 residues. In nucleotides, the CDR3 is TGTGCCAGCAGTGAAATCAGCGGGCCTTACAATGAGCAGTACTTC. Protein sequence: CASSEISGPYNEQYF.

Only a few counts were recorded for this clonotype. J is TRBJ2-4 and V is TRBV10-3; D might be TRBD1 (5 bases). CDR1 ENHRY and CDR2 SYGVKD come from the germline V gene. This CDR3 comprises 16 residues. Trimming stripped 4 bases from V and 0 bases from J, with 13 bases between. The CDR3 DNA follows: TGTGCCATCAGTGCGGGCAGGGAATTAGCCAAAAACATTCAGTACTTC. Amino acid sequence: CAISAGRELAKNIQYF.

This clonotype was seen a handful of times. The chain employs TRBV28 and TRBJ2-1; 8 nucleotides agree with TRBD1. This CDR3 spans 14 amino acids. CDR1 is MDHEN, CDR2 SYDVKM, per germline. Trimming at V came to 3 bases and at J to 5 bases, leaving 3 bases not matched to a gene. For the CDR3, the DNA is TGTGCCAGCAGTTTGGCGGACAGGGACAATGAGCAGTTCTTC. Protein product: CASSLADRDNEQFF.

This chain links TRBV29-1 with TRBJ2-3; no definite D call. The CDR3 covers 14 residues. Per germline, CDR1 SQVTM and CDR2 ANQGSEA. Trimming took 3 bases from V and 1 from J, leaving 11 bases between them. The CDR3 DNA reads as TGCAGCGTTGAGTCACTGATACGCACAGATACGCAGTATTTT. It specifies CSVESLIRTDTQYF.

This sequence joins TRBV28 and TRBJ2-1; 7 bases line up with TRBD2. Trimming took 5 bases from V and 3 from J; bases not matched to a gene: 10. CDR3 size: 16 residues. CDR1 MDHEN and CDR2 SYDVKM come from the germline V gene. The CDR3 DNA sequence: TGTGCCAGCAGTGCCAGCGGGAAGTTGATCTACAATGAGCAGTTCTTC. It translates to CASSASGKLIYNEQFF.

In its sample, this clonotype was seen a few times. The chain joins TRBV4-2 to TRBJ1-2; no clear D gene. Between the trimmed V and J ends, which lost 2 bases and 2 bases, there was a span of 12 bases. Germline lookup yields CDR1 LGHNA and CDR2 YNFKEQ. CDR3 size: 15 residues. The CDR3 here is CASSQTGFVNYGYTF. Written as DNA, the CDR3 is TGTGCCAGCAGCCAAACCGGGTTTGTCAACTATGGCTACACCTTC.

The genes are TRBV10-3 and TRBJ2-7; D uncertain. The length of the CDR3 is 11 residues. Germline lookup yields CDR1 ENHRY and CDR2 SYGVKD. The V end lost 5 bases, the J end lost 6 bases, and 8 bases lay between the germline ends. CDR3 nucleotides: TGTGCCATCAGTCTTGCGAGCGAGCAGTACTTC. It encodes CAISLASEQYF.

In this sample, this clonotype turned up a few times. The chain recombines TRBV5-1 with TRBJ1-4; the D is unclear. The CDR3 is made up of 13 amino acids. Germline V gives CDR1 SGHRS, CDR2 YFSETQ. Trimming cost V 4 bases and J 4 bases, with 8 bases left between them. For the CDR3, the DNA is TGCGCCAGCAGCGTGGGGAGTAATGAAAAACTGTTTTTT. Protein sequence: CASSVGSNEKLFF.